The next 23 T cell receptor beta chains were all read from a single sample in a study of OX40 agonist ivuxolimab in advanced cancers. The protocol was immunoSEQ multiplex PCR, while the TCRdb copy is restricted to in-frame clones and leaves out a portion. The sample consists of tens of thousands of clones, around 90% of them appearing once. The specimen was CD4+ or CD8+ T cells sorted from blood, collected in a trial of the OX40 agonist ivuxolimab. These receptor sequences come from an adult with an advanced solid tumor such as melanoma, head and neck, liver or kidney cancer.

This clone was observed a single time. The rearrangement joins TRBV7-8 to TRBJ2-7, with TRBD2 as a possible D gene (7 bases). Trimming took off 0 bases at V and 6 bases at J, with 12 bases between the two ends. The CDR3 has 14 amino acids. Germline values: CDR1 SGHVS, CDR2 FQNEAQ. This chain's CDR3 is CASSLAKGGLEQYF. CDR3 nucleotides: TGTGCCAGCAGCTTAGCCAAGGGGGGGCTCGAGCAGTACTTC.

This chain uses TRBV18 with TRBJ2-6; D may be TRBD1 (5 bases). This CDR3 has 15 residues. Germline V lookup: CDR1 KGHSH, CDR2 LQKENI. Trimming left V 4 bases short and J 4 bases short, with 11 bases between. For the CDR3, the DNA is TGTGCCAGCTCACTAGGACATCTGGGGGCCAACGTCCTGACTTTC. This encodes CASSLGHLGANVLTF.

J is TRBJ1-1 and V is TRBV18; 7 bases map to TRBD1. The CDR3 length is 18 residues. Trimming cost V 1 base and J 0 bases; bases outside gene matches: 11. Germline-derived CDR1 and CDR2 are KGHSH and LQKENI. The CDR3 reads CASSPLAPPGQLNTEAFF. The DNA of the CDR3 is TGTGCCAGCTCACCACTGGCCCCCCCGGGACAGTTGAACACTGAAGCTTTCTTT.

The chain recombines TRBV15 with TRBJ2-1, with D tentatively TRBD1 (7 bases). Germline lookup yields CDR1 LNHNV and CDR2 YYDKDF (reference sequence). This CDR3 has 16 residues. Trimming stripped 3 bases from V and 2 bases from J, with 14 bases between. As DNA, the CDR3 is TGTGCCACCAGCAGCGGACCCAGGGGGGCCTACAATGAGCAGTTCTTC. As protein: CATSSGPRGAYNEQFF.

This clone was seen a single time. The V and J genes are TRBV18 and TRBJ2-1, with 8 bases fitting TRBD2. Germline V gene sequence: CDR1 KGHSH, CDR2 LQKENI. The CDR3 runs to 16 residues. Trimming at V came to 6 bases and at J to 8 bases, leaving 15 bases not matched to a gene. CDR3 loop: CASSRGTGGPLDEQFF. DNA for the CDR3: TGTGCCAGCTCCCGAGGTACGGGAGGGCCGCTAGATGAGCAGTTCTTC.

This chain uses TRBV5-1 with TRBJ1-6, with 9 bases fitting TRBD1. Per germline, CDR1 SGHRS and CDR2 YFSETQ. The V gene end was trimmed by 4 bases and the J gene end by 10 bases; junction bases not matched to a gene: 6. This CDR3 spans 14 amino acids. The CDR3 here is CASSPGQGGSPLHF. In DNA, the CDR3 is TGCGCCAGCAGCCCGGGACAGGGAGGATCACCCCTCCACTTT.

The chain is built from TRBV2 and TRBJ2-1; 14 nucleotides match TRBD2. Germline values: CDR1 SNHLY, CDR2 FYNNEI. V lost 10 bases, J lost 9 bases, and 5 bases stayed unmatched. The CDR3 is 13 residues long. The CDR3 bases are TGTGCCACTGCGGGACTAGCGGGAGCTGAGCAGTTCTTC. Protein product: CATAGLAGAEQFF.

The chain employs TRBV2 and TRBJ2-2, with D perhaps assigned TRBD1 or TRBD2 (5 bases each). CDR3 size: 16 residues. The V gene's germline CDR1 is SNHLY and CDR2 FYNNEI. V was clipped by 2 bases and J by 4 bases, with 14 bases between them. The CDR3 region is CASSEFGTASTGELFF. For the CDR3, the DNA is TGTGCCAGCAGTGAATTCGGGACGGCTAGCACCGGGGAGCTGTTTTTT.

Points on this clone: The junction does not match germline at one end; this may be a read error. The gene calls are TRBV7-2 and TRBJ2-1; tentative D call: TRBD2 (6 bases). CDR3 size: 11 residues. Germline loops: CDR1 SGHTA, CDR2 FQGNSA. The CDR3 region has the DNA TGTGCCAGCAGCCTAGCGAATGAGCAGTTCTTC. Translating it yields CASSLANEQFF.

The chain couples TRBV7-9 to TRBJ1-2; D remains ambiguous. CDR3 length equals 12 residues. The germline V gene has CDR1 SEHNR and CDR2 FQNEAQ (reference sequence). The germline V and J ends were trimmed by 5 bases and 2 bases, with 6 bases remaining between them. The CDR3: CASSTNNYGYTF. For the CDR3, the DNA is TGTGCCAGCAGCACAAACAACTATGGCTACACCTTC.

The chain has TRBV11-3 and TRBJ2-1, with a possible D match to TRBD2 (5 bases). Germline CDR1 and CDR2: SGHNT and YENEEA. The CDR3 extends over 15 amino acids. V was cut by 3 bases and J by 0 bases, with 9 bases left in between. CDR3 sequence reads: CASSFSGSSYNEQFF. The CDR3 region has the DNA TGTGCCAGCAGCTTCTCGGGGAGCTCCTACAATGAGCAGTTCTTC.

The chain has TRBV10-1 and TRBJ2-5; D unclear. The V gene lost 0 bases and the J gene lost 7 bases, with 9 bases spanning the gap. The CDR3 contains 13 residues. CDR1 and CDR2 from the germline V gene are WNHNN and SYGVQD (reference sequence). CDR3 coding DNA: TGCGCCAGCAGTGAGTCGGTGGAAGGGACCCAGTACTTC. The encoded protein is CASSESVEGTQYF.

The CDR3, as DNA: TGTGCCAGCAGCCCATTTGCGGGAGGTACCGGGGAGCTGTTTTTT. Protein: CASSPFAGGTGELFF. This chain links TRBV7-2 with TRBJ2-2; 8 bases align to TRBD2. Germline V CDR1 and CDR2: SGHTA, FQGNSA. The CDR3 has 15 residues. The V gene end was trimmed by 5 bases and the J gene end by 5 bases; junction bases not matched to a gene: 7.

The chain carries TRBV7-2 and TRBJ2-1; D remains ambiguous. V was shortened by 4 bases and J by 9 bases, with 10 bases between the two germline ends. Germline V gene sequence: CDR1 SGHTA, CDR2 FQGNSA. The CDR3 contains 12 residues. Here the CDR3 reads CASSSVGGEQFF. DNA for the CDR3: TGTGCCAGCAGCTCCGTTGGCGGTGAGCAGTTCTTC.

The V gene is TRBV11-3, the J gene TRBJ2-1; D remains unclear. CDR1 and CDR2 (germline): SGHNT, YENEEA. V lost 1 base and J 7 bases, leaving 5 bases between the germline ends. The CDR3 runs to 12 residues. The CDR3 protein is CASSLGANEQFF. The CDR3 region has the DNA TGTGCCAGCAGCTTAGGGGCGAATGAGCAGTTCTTC.

The rearrangement links TRBV5-1 to TRBJ2-2; D unresolved. Trimming shortened V by 5 bases and J by 1 base, and 9 bases separated the two germline ends. Germline CDR1 is SGHRS and CDR2 is YFSETQ. The CDR3 runs 14 residues. The CDR3 spells CASSEILNTGELFF. CDR3 DNA sequence: TGCGCCAGCAGTGAGATTCTGAACACCGGGGAGCTGTTTTTT.

The V call is TRBV5-1, the J call TRBJ1-4; D is possibly TRBD1 (5 bases). The CDR3 consists of 15 residues. Germline CDR1 is SGHRS and CDR2 is YFSETQ. With 1 base removed from V and 4 bases from J, the gap between germline ends came to 11 bases. The CDR3 DNA sequence: TGCGCCAGCAGCTTGTGGCAGGGTAGTAATGAAAAACTGTTTTTT. Residues: CASSLWQGSNEKLFF.

The rearrangement links TRBV29-1 to TRBJ1-1; 11 nucleotides agree with TRBD1. This CDR3 region has 17 residues. J was trimmed by 1 base and V by 4 bases; bases with no gene match: 11. The germline CDR1 and CDR2 sequences are SQVTM and ANQGSEA. Here the CDR3 DNA reads TGCAGCGTTGCCCATCTGGACAGGGGGCCAAGGAACACTGAAGCTTTCTTT. This encodes CSVAHLDRGPRNTEAFF.

V usage is TRBV7-2 and J usage is TRBJ1-2, with D tentatively TRBD1 (6 bases). The V gene's germline CDR1 is SGHTA and CDR2 FQGNSA. Deletions cut 5 bases from V and 8 bases from J, with 12 bases between. The CDR3 consists of 12 residues. The CDR3 reads CASSENREGYTF. CDR3 bases: TGTGCCAGCAGCGAAAACAGGGAGGGCTACACCTTC. The full variable domain, in which reference TRBV7-2 and TRBJ1-2 provide the parts outside the CDR3, is GAGVSQSPSNKVTEKGKDVELRCDPISGHTALYWYRQSLGQGLEFLIYFQGNSAPDKSGLPSDRFSAERTGGSVSTLTIQRTQQEDSAVYLCASSENREGYTFGSGTRLTVV.

The chain carries TRBV7-6 and TRBJ2-1; D not certain. The CDR3 spans 15 residues. V lost 2 bases and J 0 bases, leaving 8 bases between the germline ends. The V gene's germline CDR1 is SGHVS and CDR2 FNYEAQ. CDR3 DNA sequence: TGTGCCAGCAGCTTAAACTATTTCTCCTACAATGAGCAGTTCTTC. Its translation: CASSLNYFSYNEQFF.

For the CDR3, the DNA is TGCGCCAGCAGTGAGTCCAAAGGGGGCCCAGATACGCAGTATTTT. Its protein is CASSESKGGPDTQYF. The chain combines TRBV10-1 with TRBJ2-3, with 7 bases matching TRBD1. This CDR3 region has 15 residues. V lost 0 bases and J lost 4; bases outside the gene matches: 4. Germline CDR1 is WNHNN and CDR2 is SYGVQD (reference sequence).

This rearrangement joins TRBV4-1 to TRBJ2-5; perhaps D is TRBD1 or TRBD2 (5 bases each). The CDR3 runs 16 residues. Germline lookup yields CDR1 MGHRA and CDR2 YSYEKL. Trimming shortened V by 0 bases and J by 5 bases, and 16 bases separated the two germline ends. The CDR3 here is CASSQEGLRGRETQYF. The CDR3 DNA is TGCGCCAGCAGCCAAGAAGGGCTGAGGGGCCGGGAGACCCAGTACTTC.

The chain has TRBV18 and TRBJ2-7; D perhaps matches TRBD1 (10 bases). There are 20 residues in the CDR3. The V end was cut by 0 bases, the J end by 6 bases, with 30 bases between. Germline values: CDR1 KGHSH, CDR2 LQKENI. As DNA, the CDR3 is TGTGCCAGCTCACCACCGGTGGGACAGGGGACCACTAGCGGGCCGGGCGAGCAGTACTTC. Translating it yields CASSPPVGQGTTSGPGEQYF.